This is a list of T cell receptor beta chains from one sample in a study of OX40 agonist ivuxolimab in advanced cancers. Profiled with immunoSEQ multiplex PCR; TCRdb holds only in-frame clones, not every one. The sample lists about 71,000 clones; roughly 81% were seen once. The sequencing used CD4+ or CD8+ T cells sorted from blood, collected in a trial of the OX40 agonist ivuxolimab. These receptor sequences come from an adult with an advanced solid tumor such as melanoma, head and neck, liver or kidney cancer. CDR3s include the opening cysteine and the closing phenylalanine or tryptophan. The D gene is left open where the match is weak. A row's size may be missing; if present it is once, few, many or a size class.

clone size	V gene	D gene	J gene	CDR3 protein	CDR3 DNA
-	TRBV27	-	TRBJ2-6	CASSLRGRSSGANVLTF	TGTGCCAGCAGTTTGAGGGGCCGAAGCTCTGGGGCCAACGTCCTGACTTTC
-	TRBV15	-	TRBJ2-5	CATSPTGVARGETQYF	TGTGCCACCAGCCCCACGGGGGTCGCACGGGGGGAGACCCAGTACTTC
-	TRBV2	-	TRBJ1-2	CAARPGQEYGYTF	TGTGCCGCCCGTCCGGGACAAGAATATGGCTACACCTTC
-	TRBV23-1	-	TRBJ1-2	CASSQSGQGPNYGYTF	TGCGCCAGCAGTCAATCCGGCCAGGGGCCTAACTATGGCTACACCTTC
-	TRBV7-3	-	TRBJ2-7	CASSLGDSSYEQYF	TGTGCCAGCAGCTTAGGAGACAGCTCCTACGAGCAGTACTTC
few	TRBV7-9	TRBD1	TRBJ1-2	CASSLRGRPYGYTF	TGTGCCAGCAGCTTAAGGGGGCGACCCTATGGCTACACCTTC
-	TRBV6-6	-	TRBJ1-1	CASGRGLNTEAFF	TGTGCCAGCGGGAGGGGTTTGAATACTGAAGCTTTCTTT
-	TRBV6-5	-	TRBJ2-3	CASSYSGGADTQYF	TGTGCCAGCAGTTACTCGGGCGGGGCAGATACGCAGTATTTT
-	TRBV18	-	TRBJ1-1	CASSPLNPNTEAFF	TGTGCCAGCTCACCCCTAAACCCGAACACTGAAGCTTTCTTT
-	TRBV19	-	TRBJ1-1	CASRRWGDTEAFF	TGTGCCAGTCGTCGGTGGGGGGACACTGAAGCTTTCTTT
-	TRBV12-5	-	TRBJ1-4	CASGLGLGTNEKLFF	TGTGCTAGTGGTTTAGGCTTGGGAACTAATGAAAAACTGTTTTTT
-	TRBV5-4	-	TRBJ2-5	CASSLGGTGARAAQYF	TGTGCCAGCAGCTTGGGGGGGACTGGAGCGCGCGCGGCCCAGTACTTC
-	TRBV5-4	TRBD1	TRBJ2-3	CASSMGQGSDTQYF	TGTGCCAGCAGCATGGGACAGGGTTCAGATACGCAGTATTTT
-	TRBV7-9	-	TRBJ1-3	CASSLGSSGNTIYF	TGTGCCAGCAGCTTAGGAAGCTCTGGAAACACCATATATTTT
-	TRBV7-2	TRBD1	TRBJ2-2	CASSDRQGITGELFF	TGTGCCAGCAGCGATAGACAGGGAATCACCGGGGAGCTGTTTTTT
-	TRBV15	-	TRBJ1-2	CATSRDKGMDYGYTF	TGTGCCACCAGCAGAGATAAGGGGATGGACTATGGCTACACCTTC
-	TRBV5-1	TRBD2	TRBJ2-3	CASQAGESADTQYF	TGCGCCAGCCAAGCGGGAGAGTCAGCAGATACGCAGTATTTT
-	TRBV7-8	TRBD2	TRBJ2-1	CASSPSGVGGSNEQFF	TGTGCCAGCAGCCCCTCCGGTGTGGGAGGGAGCAATGAGCAGTTCTTC
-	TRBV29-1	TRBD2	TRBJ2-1	CSVELGASGSFLTYNEQFF	TGCAGCGTTGAATTAGGGGCTAGCGGGAGTTTTCTGACCTACAATGAGCAGTTCTTC